This T cell receptor beta chain emerged from a study of cytomegalovirus exposure and HLA in healthy donors. Healthy individuals who donated bone marrow served as the donors. Germline-derived CDR1 and CDR2 are SEHNR and FQNEAQ (reference sequence). The CDR3 has 17 residues. J gave up 6 bases and V 5 bases, and 9 bases lay outside the gene matches. Only one count was recorded for this clone. Antigen specificity is unknown. Study-level points and caveats: Per published reports, the classifier diagnosed cytomegalovirus status with high specificity and sensitivity.

Primers: 60 Vbeta forward and 13 Jbeta reverse. Authors' processing steps: Approximately 11 million of 65 million to 95 million unique TCR beta chains were shared, per a later count. Assay: immunoSEQ multiplex PCR; the TCRdb copy retains only in-frame clones and omits some. D and trimming were read from the DNA, whereas the V and J calls and clone size are those reported in that table. Seen here are some 160,000 clones, around 75% observed once, and the top ten hold around 1.7%. V and J are TRBV7-9 and TRBJ2-1; 14 bases are shared with TRBD2. Sequencing input: PBMCs. The sequence was collected from a woman aged 40 to 50 in good health and CMV-seronegative. CDR3: CASSPPGLAGGFNEQFF. DNA of the CDR3: TGTGCCAGCAGCCCACCCGGACTAGCGGGAGGATTCAATGAGCAGTTCTTC.